The sequence of this TCR beta chain was determined in a study of cytomegalovirus exposure and HLA in healthy donors. The PCR had 60 Vbeta and 13 Jbeta primers. The protocol was immunoSEQ multiplex PCR, while the TCRdb copy is restricted to in-frame clones and leaves out a portion. The data contain 75,000 to 80,000 clones, over 60% of them seen just once; the ten biggest clones take up 9.5% to 13%. As for the donors, each was a healthy bone marrow donor. Study findings and constraints: Apart from CMV serostatus, no immune exposure information was available.

V was clipped by 7 bases and J by 5 bases; unmatched bases: 7. This CDR3 comprises 12 residues. Germline CDR1 is SQVTM and CDR2 is ANQGSEA. A remark on this clone: Its matching antigen is unknown.

This sequence originates from a male donor in good health and CMV-seropositive. This sequence joins TRBV29-1 and TRBJ2-5; 7 bases are shared with TRBD2. Specimen: PBMCs. CDR3 residues: CSAWDYPETQYF. The CDR3 coding sequence is TGCAGCGCCTGGGACTATCCGGAGACCCAGTACTTC.